The rows below give T cell receptor beta chains drawn from one sample of a study of blood T cells in healthy people across ages. TCRdb reprocessed the 5' RACE reads via MiXCR and lists one record per CDR3 protein. The sample contains some 780,000 distinct CDR3 sequences, 56% of which appear only once. The sample taken for sequencing was blood. Receptors originate from a man aged 40-49 years in good health. Both conserved end residues are part of each CDR3. Each record gives: CDR3 length, clone size, D gene, J gene, V gene, CDR3 protein, CDR3 DNA. A D gene is named only where the DNA matches it firmly. A clone size is listed for some rows: how often the clone was seen (once, few, many), or a class if it is expanded.

17 | NA | NA | TRBJ2-7 | TRBV11-2 | CASSLDHLQAATYEQYF | TGTGCCAGCAGCTTAGATCATTTACAAGCGGCCACCTACGAGCAGTACTTC
17 | few | TRBD1 | TRBJ2-3 | TRBV20-1 | CSARVGLGQGARDTQYF | TGCAGTGCTAGAGTTGGCCTGGGACAGGGGGCAAGAGATACGCAGTATTTT
17 | NA | NA | TRBJ2-4 | TRBV12-3/TRBV12-4 | CASSPWAMSGSKNIQYF | TGTGCCAGCAGTCCCTGGGCGATGAGCGGCAGCAAAAACATTCAGTACTTC
14 | NA | NA | TRBJ2-7 | TRBV20-1 | CSVDPSGNSYEQYF | TGCAGTGTCGACCCCAGCGGTAACTCCTACGAGCAGTACTTC
14 | NA | TRBD1 | TRBJ2-5 | TRBV20-1 | CSALGQGWAYGQYF | TGCAGTGCTTTAGGACAGGGGTGGGCCTACGGGCAGTACTTC
12 | NA | NA | TRBJ1-1 | TRBV20-1 | CSARPENTEAFF | TGCAGTGCTAGGCCAGAGAACACTGAAGCTTTCTTT
14 | NA | TRBD2 | TRBJ2-7 | TRBV7-2 | CASSLEGTRHEQYF | TGTGCCAGCAGCTTGGAAGGGACTAGACACGAGCAGTACTTC
14 | few | NA | TRBJ2-7 | TRBV3-1 | CASSQDDGRYEQYF | TGTGCCAGCAGCCAAGATGACGGGCGCTACGAGCAGTACTTC
13 | NA | NA | TRBJ2-7 | TRBV20-1 | CSARGDTDYEQYF | TGCAGTGCTAGAGGGGACACCGATTACGAGCAGTACTTC
13 | NA | NA | TRBJ2-1 | TRBV14 | CASSQVLSNEQFF | TGTGCCAGCAGCCAAGTGTTGTCGAATGAGCAGTTCTTC
17 | few | NA | TRBJ2-3 | TRBV6-1 | CASSEAMQRKITDTQYF | TGTGCCAGCAGTGAAGCTATGCAGCGGAAGATCACAGATACGCAGTATTTT
12 | NA | NA | TRBJ2-4 | TRBV9 | CASNPGEVIQYF | TGTGCCAGCAACCCGGGGGAGGTCATTCAGTACTTC
13 | once | TRBD1 | TRBJ2-1 | TRBV12-3/TRBV12-4 | CASRTGGRDEQFF | TGTGCCAGCAGGACAGGGGGGCGAGATGAGCAGTTCTTC
13 | few | NA | TRBJ2-4 | TRBV11-2 | CASSNPSRVAQYF | TGTGCCAGCAGCAATCCTTCTAGGGTCGCCCAGTACTTC
16 | NA | TRBD1 | TRBJ1-6 | TRBV19 | CASSRTGVSYNSPLHF | TGTGCCAGTAGCAGGACAGGGGTCTCCTATAATTCACCCCTCCACTTT
14 | NA | NA | TRBJ2-3 | TRBV3-1 | CASSQLSQPDTQYF | TGTGCCAGCAGCCAACTAAGCCAACCCGATACGCAGTATTTT
15 | few | TRBD2 | TRBJ2-7 | TRBV12-3/TRBV12-4 | CASSIIAGEHYEQYF | TGTGCCAGCAGTATCATAGCGGGAGAACACTACGAGCAGTACTTC
16 | few | TRBD1 | TRBJ2-5 | TRBV12-3/TRBV12-4 | CASSPSRQGTVQTQYF | TGTGCCAGCAGTCCCTCGAGACAGGGGACGGTTCAGACCCAGTACTTC
15 | NA | NA | TRBJ2-3 | TRBV20-1 | CSAPLSGAAADTQYF | TGCAGTGCTCCCCTTTCGGGAGCGGCGGCAGATACGCAGTATTTT
15 | NA | NA | TRBJ2-3 | TRBV21-1 | CASSKKQGGTDTQYF | TGTGCCAGCAGCAAAAAGCAGGGAGGCACAGATACGCAGTATTTT
13 | many | TRBD1 | TRBJ2-5 | TRBV27 | CASSVRTGETQYF | TGTGCCAGCAGTGTCCGGACAGGAGAGACCCAGTACTTC
11 | NA | NA | TRBJ2-3 | TRBV14 | CASSQFKTQYF | TGTGCCAGCAGCCAGTTTAAGACGCAGTATTTT
15 | once | TRBD1 | TRBJ2-7 | TRBV4-3 | CASSQELTGLYEQYF | TGCGCCAGCAGCCAAGAGTTGACAGGGCTCTACGAGCAGTACTTC
13 | NA | NA | TRBJ1-2 | TRBV4-2 | CASSRGKGDGYTF | TGTGCCAGCAGCCGAGGGAAGGGGGATGGCTACACCTTC
14 | NA | TRBD1 | TRBJ1-1 | TRBV27 | CASSTTGGNTEAFF | TGTGCCAGCAGTACAACAGGGGGAAACACTGAAGCTTTCTTT
13 | NA | NA | TRBJ1-5 | TRBV20-1 | CSAEYENNQPQHF | TGCAGTGCCGAATACGAAAACAATCAGCCCCAGCATTTT
14 | NA | NA | TRBJ1-5 | TRBV20-1 | CSATSGRSNQPQHF | TGCAGTGCTACCAGTGGAAGGAGCAATCAGCCCCAGCATTTT
14 | few | TRBD2 | TRBJ2-1 | TRBV27 | CASSTLAGVGEQFF | TGTGCCAGCAGTACCCTAGCGGGAGTAGGCGAGCAGTTCTTC
15 | few | NA | TRBJ1-1 | TRBV10-3 | CAISESRGKNTEAFF | TGTGCCATCAGTGAGTCGAGAGGGAAAAACACTGAAGCTTTCTTT
14 | NA | TRBD1 | TRBJ2-5 | TRBV10-3 | CAIAGTGQQETQYF | TGTGCCATCGCCGGGACAGGGCAACAAGAGACCCAGTACTTC
15 | NA | TRBD1 | TRBJ2-5 | TRBV7-2 | CASSFDRGFQETQYF | TGTGCCAGCAGCTTCGACAGGGGTTTCCAAGAGACCCAGTACTTC